The 28 T cell receptor beta chains below all came from one sample that was sequenced in a study of blood T cell repertoires in COVID-19. Sequencing used immunoSEQ multiplex PCR; TCRdb keeps in-frame clones, though not all of them. This table has some 44,000 clones, around 80% appearing once. The sample was peripheral blood. Receptors were obtained from a woman between 55 and 75 years old with acute or convalescent COVID-19.

In DNA form, the CDR3 reads TGTGCCAGCAGCCAGGATATGAACACTGAAGCTTTCTTT. Translating it yields CASSQDMNTEAFF. The J gene is TRBJ1-1, the V gene TRBV7-9, with D uncertain. Germline CDR1 SEHNR, CDR2 FQNEAQ (reference sequence). V shed 5 bases and J shed 0 bases, with 7 bases lying between them. The CDR3 has 13 residues.

The chain is built from TRBV3-1 (or the pseudogene TRBV3-2) and TRBJ1-4, with D tentatively TRBD1 (6 bases). Per germline, CDR1 LGHDT and CDR2 YNNKEL (reference sequence). V was pared by 2 bases and J by 5 bases, with 12 bases between. This CDR3 contains 15 residues. The CDR3, as DNA: TGTGCCAGCAGCCAACCGACAACAGGGAATGAAAAACTGTTTTTT. Its protein product is CASSQPTTGNEKLFF.

This chain connects TRBV5-4 to TRBJ1-6; D unresolved. The CDR3 covers 14 residues. With 2 bases removed from V and 5 bases from J, the gap between germline ends came to 8 bases. Per germline, CDR1 SGHNT and CDR2 YYREEE (reference sequence). This CDR3 reads CASSLVVDNSPLHF. In nucleotides, the CDR3 is TGTGCCAGCAGCTTAGTAGTGGATAATTCACCCCTCCACTTT.

This chain connects TRBV5-1 to TRBJ1-1; possible D gene TRBD1, 5 bases. This CDR3 has 14 amino acids. The V end was cut by 7 bases, the J end by 3 bases, with 16 bases between. CDR1 and CDR2 (germline): SGHRS, YFSETQ. CDR3 sequence (DNA): TGCGCCAGCTCCCTGGGGCGGTCCGACACTGAAGCTTTCTTT. Amino acids: CASSLGRSDTEAFF.

The chain couples TRBV5-1 to TRBJ1-4; no clear D gene. V dropped 3 bases and J dropped 7 bases, with 13 bases sitting between them. The CDR3 is 14 amino acids. Germline V gene sequence: CDR1 SGHRS, CDR2 YFSETQ. The CDR3 sequence is CASSSAYSGEKLFF. CDR3 bases: TGCGCCAGCAGCTCTGCCTACTCCGGTGAAAAACTGTTTTTT.

The chain couples TRBV5-4 to TRBJ2-5; the match to TRBD2 covers 8 bases. V trimming: 0 bases; J trimming: 4 bases; junction bases outside the gene matches: 8. CDR1 is SGHNT, CDR2 YYREEE, per germline (reference sequence). The CDR3 covers 16 residues. Written as DNA, the CDR3 is TGTGCCAGCAGCTTGGCCGGGGTAGCGGGGTCAGAGACCCAGTACTTC. Translating gives CASSLAGVAGSETQYF.

This clone was seen only a few times. The CDR3 reads CASMDRVRYNEQFF. CDR3 nucleotide sequence: TGTGCCAGCATGGACAGGGTCCGATACAATGAGCAGTTCTTC. The chain joins TRBV2 to TRBJ2-1; 8 bases line up with TRBD1. This CDR3 has 14 residues. The V gene end was trimmed by 7 bases and the J gene end by 4 bases; junction bases not matched to a gene: 6. Germline V gene sequence: CDR1 SNHLY, CDR2 FYNNEI.

The genes are TRBV2 and TRBJ2-1, with 7 bases that match TRBD2. In germline, CDR1 is SNHLY, CDR2 FYNNEI. J lost 2 bases, V lost 6 bases, and 4 bases had no gene match. The CDR3 is 14 amino acids. CDR3 DNA sequence: TGTGCCAGCAGAGCCGGGACTACCTACAATGAGCAGTTCTTC. Residues: CASRAGTTYNEQFF.

The rearrangement joins TRBV5-1 to TRBJ1-3; D not certain. Deletions cut 4 bases from V and 0 bases from J, with 14 bases between. Germline V lookup: CDR1 SGHRS, CDR2 YFSETQ. CDR3 size: 16 residues. The CDR3 DNA is TGCGCCAGCAGCCGCCTGACACAAAACTCTGGAAACACCATATATTTT. The encoded protein is CASSRLTQNSGNTIYF.

In its sample, this clone was seen once. The rearrangement links TRBV9 to TRBJ2-6; 7 nucleotides line up with TRBD2. The germline V gene encodes CDR1 SGDLS and CDR2 YYNGEE. The V gene end was trimmed by 4 bases and the J gene end by 0 bases; junction bases not matched to a gene: 10. The CDR3 is made up of 18 amino acids. The CDR3 nucleotides are TGTGCCAGCAGCTGCCGGGGGGATGGACACTCTGGGGCCAACGTCCTGACTTTC. Its protein is CASSCRGDGHSGANVLTF.

This chain connects TRBV6-5 to TRBJ1-3; D perhaps matches TRBD1 (5 bases). Trimming pared 6 bases from V and 2 bases from J, leaving 8 bases between. CDR1 MNHEY and CDR2 SVGAGI come from the germline V gene. The length of the CDR3 is 13 residues. CDR3 coding DNA: TGTGCCAGCAGCTCAGGGACTGGAAACACCATATATTTT. Protein product: CASSSGTGNTIYF.

V usage is TRBV3-1 (or the pseudogene TRBV3-2) and J usage is TRBJ1-2, with D possibly TRBD1 on 6 matching bases. Trimming shortened V by 5 bases and J by 7 bases, and 14 bases separated the two germline ends. The CDR3 extends over 13 amino acids. The V gene's germline CDR1 is LGHDT and CDR2 YNNKEL (reference sequence). CDR3: CASSSYRDSGYTF. CDR3 coding DNA: TGTGCCAGCAGCTCTTACAGGGATAGTGGCTACACCTTC.

This chain connects TRBV27 to TRBJ2-2, with TRBD1 identical over 8 bases. The junction had 5 bases not matched to a gene; V was cut back by 5 bases and J by 3 bases. Germline V gene lookup returns CDR1 MNHEY and CDR2 SMNVEV (reference sequence). This CDR3 has 15 amino acids. The CDR3: CASSPQGVYTGELFF. CDR3 in DNA: TGTGCCAGCAGTCCACAGGGGGTTTACACCGGGGAGCTGTTTTTT.

This sequence joins TRBV9 and TRBJ2-7; perhaps TRBD2 as D (6 bases). V lost 5 bases and J lost 0, with 9 bases in between. The CDR3 is 13 amino acids. Germline CDR1 and CDR2: SGDLS and YYNGEE. Here the CDR3 DNA reads TGTGCCAGCAGGGAGACTAGCTCCTACGAGCAGTACTTC. It is translated as CASRETSSYEQYF.

V gene TRBV29-1 combines with J gene TRBJ2-1; 9 nucleotides line up with TRBD2. The length of the CDR3 is 13 residues. The V segment lost 6 bases and the J segment 7 bases; nucleotides outside the gene matches: 7. Germline V CDR1 and CDR2: SQVTM, ANQGSEA. The CDR3 DNA is TGCAGCGTAACAGCGGGGGGCATTAATGAGCAGTTCTTC. Protein sequence: CSVTAGGINEQFF.

The chain joins TRBV7-8 to TRBJ1-5; weak D call: TRBD1 (6 bases). Trimming took 4 bases from V and 0 from J, leaving 10 bases between them. Looked up from germline, CDR1 is SGHVS and CDR2 is FQNEAQ. This CDR3 spans 15 amino acids. The CDR3 DNA is TGTGCCAGCAGCTCGCTGGACAGTAGCAATCAGCCCCAGCATTTT. It specifies CASSSLDSSNQPQHF.

The chain couples TRBV2 to TRBJ1-1; perhaps TRBD1 as D (5 bases). Trimming pared 2 bases from V and 3 bases from J, leaving 16 bases between. This CDR3 contains 16 residues. The germline V gene has CDR1 SNHLY and CDR2 FYNNEI. The CDR3 region has the DNA TGTGCCAGCAGTGAACCCCTGCAGGGTTCGGACACTGAAGCTTTCTTT. This sequence encodes CASSEPLQGSDTEAFF.

The rearrangement links TRBV2 to TRBJ2-1, with D perhaps matching TRBD2 (6 bases). CDR3 length: 15 amino acids. Germline V gene sequence: CDR1 SNHLY, CDR2 FYNNEI. With 4 bases removed from V and 0 bases from J, the gap between germline ends came to 10 bases. In DNA form, the CDR3 reads TGTGCCAGCAGTGCTAGCGTCAGCTCCTACAATGAGCAGTTCTTC. Its translation is CASSASVSSYNEQFF.

The CDR3 region has the DNA TGTGCCAGCAGCTTAAACCAGGTTAATCAGCCCCAGCATTTT. Translation gives CASSLNQVNQPQHF. The chain employs TRBV7-8 and TRBJ1-5; D is unresolved. This CDR3 has 14 residues. Between the trimmed V and J ends, which lost 2 bases and 4 bases, there was a span of 9 bases. Per the germline V gene, CDR1 is SGHVS and CDR2 is FQNEAQ.

In this sample, this clone turned up a few times. At the DNA level, this CDR3 is encoded by other sequences in the same sample as well. CDR3 amino acids: CASSQDAGGSAYEQYF. In DNA form, the CDR3 reads TGTGCCAGCAGCCAAGATGCAGGGGGTTCGGCCTACGAGCAGTACTTC. V is TRBV4-2 and J is TRBJ2-7; TRBD1 aligns across 7 bases. The CDR3 length is 16 residues. Germline-derived CDR1 and CDR2 are LGHNA and YNFKEQ. Trimming took 0 bases from V and 2 from J; bases not matched to a gene: 7.

J is TRBJ1-1 and V is TRBV25-1; no definite D call. The V end lost 8 bases, the J end lost 1 base, and 11 bases lay between the germline ends. This CDR3 has 13 residues. In germline, CDR1 is MGHDK, CDR2 SYGVNS. CDR3 protein: CASATTGNTEAFF. Here the CDR3 DNA reads TGTGCCAGCGCCACCACGGGGAACACTGAAGCTTTCTTT. Full variable domain (outside the CDR3, taken from reference TRBV25-1 and TRBJ1-1): EADIYQTPRYLVIGTGKKITLECSQTMGHDKMYWYQQDPGMELHLIHYSYGVNSTEKGDLSSESTVSRIRTEHFPLTLESARPSHTSQYLCASATTGNTEAFFGQGTRLTVV.

The chain uses TRBV27 and TRBJ1-1, with unresolved D. Germline CDR1 MNHEY, CDR2 SMNVEV (reference sequence). Between the trimmed V and J ends, which lost 6 bases and 0 bases, there was a span of 20 bases. The CDR3 spans 17 residues. DNA for the CDR3: TGTGCCAGCAGCACCCTGAGGAGAGAAGGCATGAACACTGAAGCTTTCTTT. It translates to CASSTLRREGMNTEAFF.

The chain joins TRBV2 to TRBJ1-6; TRBD1 might be the D (5 bases). Germline-derived CDR1 and CDR2 are SNHLY and FYNNEI. The CDR3 runs 15 residues. The germline V and J ends were trimmed by 6 bases and 4 bases, with 13 bases remaining between them. The CDR3 DNA sequence: TGTGCCAGCAGCCGGGGGGAACGGTATAATTCACCCCTCCACTTT. Its protein product is CASSRGERYNSPLHF.

This clone appeared a single time. In DNA form, the CDR3 reads TGTGCTAGTGGGCGGGACAGTAGAGCTTTCTTT. This codes for CASGRDSRAFF. This chain links TRBV12-5 with TRBJ1-1; 7 bases are shared with TRBD1. Trimming took 6 bases from V and 10 from J; bases not matched to a gene: 5. The germline V gene has CDR1 LGHNT and CDR2 FRNRAP. This CDR3 is built from 11 residues.

The chain combines TRBV11-2 with TRBJ2-1; TRBD2 aligns across 11 bases. CDR3 length: 16 amino acids. With 1 base clipped from V and 5 bases from J, the junction kept 4 bases outside the gene matches. Germline CDR1 is SGHAT and CDR2 is FQNNGV. The CDR3, as DNA: TGTGCCAGCAGCTTAGCGGCGGGACTAGCGGACAATGAGCAGTTCTTC. Amino acids: CASSLAAGLADNEQFF.

This sequence joins TRBV18 and TRBJ2-7; tentatively, D is TRBD1 (6 bases). The germline V and J ends were trimmed by 3 bases and 2 bases, with 8 bases remaining between them. Germline values: CDR1 KGHSH, CDR2 LQKENI. CDR3 size: 13 residues. The CDR3 nucleotides are TGTGCCAGCTCACCTCGACAGGCCTACGAGCAGTACTTC. Its translation is CASSPRQAYEQYF.

This clone was counted a single time. Written as DNA, the CDR3 is TGTGCCAGCAGCGTAGGCGGACAGCTCAATCAGCCCCAGCATTTT. It encodes CASSVGGQLNQPQHF. The rearrangement joins TRBV9 to TRBJ1-5; maybe TRBD1 (6 bases). Germline assignment: CDR1 SGDLS and CDR2 YYNGEE. Trimming left V 0 bases short and J 3 bases short, with 10 bases between. There are 15 residues in the CDR3.

The chain couples TRBV6-1 to TRBJ1-4; D is ambiguous. Trimming stripped 2 bases from V and 7 bases from J, with 5 bases between. Germline values: CDR1 MNHNS, CDR2 SASEGT. There are 12 residues in the CDR3. Here the CDR3 DNA reads TGTGCCAGCAGTGAACCGGGTGAAAAACTGTTTTTT. It encodes CASSEPGEKLFF.